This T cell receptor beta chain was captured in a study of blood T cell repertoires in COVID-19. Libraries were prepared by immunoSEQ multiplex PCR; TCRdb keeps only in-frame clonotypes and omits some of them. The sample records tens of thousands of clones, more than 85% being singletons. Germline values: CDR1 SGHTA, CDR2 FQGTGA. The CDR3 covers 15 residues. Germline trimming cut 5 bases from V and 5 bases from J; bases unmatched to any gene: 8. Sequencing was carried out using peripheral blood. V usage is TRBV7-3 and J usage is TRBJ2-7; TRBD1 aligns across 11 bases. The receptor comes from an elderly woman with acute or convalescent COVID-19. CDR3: CASSLDGTGGDEQYF. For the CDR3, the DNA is TGTGCCAGCAGCCTTGACGGGACAGGGGGAGACGAGCAGTACTTC.